This passage covers 10 T cell receptor beta chains from one sample sequenced in a study of regulatory T cells in long-lasting Graves disease. To make TCR beta libraries, researchers used iRepertoire HTBI primers and Arm-PCR of CDR3 regions. TCRdb ran MiXCR on the multiplex PCR reads and lists one entry per CDR3 protein. The sample has 300,000 to 450,000 distinct CDR3 sequences, around 16% seen once; the top ten hold about a fifth. Time point reported: newly diagnosed GD, antithyroid drugs for less than 3 months. RNA from PBMCs was the source of the TCR library. This sample comprised peripheral blood mononuclear cells (PBMCs), obtained at new diagnosis, from a patient treated with antithyroid drugs. Receptors originate from a female donor with Graves disease.

This clonotype was seen many times. The chain has TRBV11-1 and TRBJ2-7; D perhaps matches TRBD1 (5 bases). In germline, CDR1 is SGHAT, CDR2 FQDESV (reference sequence). The CDR3 runs to 14 residues. Trimming left V 1 base short and J 2 bases short, with 9 bases between. DNA of the CDR3: TGTGCCAGCAGCTTAGGTGACAGCGCCTACGAGCAGTACTTC. This translates into CASSLGDSAYEQYF.

This chain joins TRBV2 and TRBJ2-7, with 7 positions matching TRBD2. CDR1 is SNHLY, CDR2 FYNNEI, per germline. V was pared by 0 bases and J by 9 bases, with 5 bases of the junction left unmatched. The CDR3 runs 13 residues. CDR3 in DNA: TGTGCCAGCAGTGAAGCTGCATCGGGGGGGCAGTACTTC. Translated: CASSEAASGGQYF.

This clonotype was found many times. The rearrangement uses TRBV4-1 and TRBJ1-1; 9 bases are shared with TRBD1. Trimming cost V 4 bases and J 1 base; bases outside gene matches: 7. Germline V gene lookup returns CDR1 MGHRA and CDR2 YSYEKL. This CDR3 comprises 16 residues. CDR3 sequence: CASSLGQGNRNTEAFF. The CDR3 DNA reads TGCGCCAGCAGCCTGGGACAGGGTAATCGGAACACTGAAGCTTTCTTT.

This clonotype has just a few counts. This may arise from a read error, as a much more abundant clone is one base away. The gene calls are TRBV12-5 and TRBJ2-1, with 7 nucleotides matching TRBD2. The germline gives CDR1 LGHNT, CDR2 FRNRAP. The CDR3 is 14 residues long. CDR3 bases: TGTGCCACAAGCGGGGAGTTGGCCTACAATGAGCAGTTCTTC. It is translated as CATSGELAYNEQFF.

The sample holds many counts of this clonotype. The chain is built from TRBV9 and TRBJ1-1; D may be TRBD1 (5 bases). Germline-derived CDR1 and CDR2 are SGDLS and YYNGEE. The CDR3 runs 14 residues. Trimming stripped 6 bases from V and 1 base from J, with 13 bases between. The CDR3 bases are TGTGCCAGCAAGCCCCCGGGGGGGAACACTGAAGCTTTCTTT. It encodes CASKPPGGNTEAFF. Using reference TRBV9 and TRBJ1-1 for the parts outside the CDR3, the full variable domain is DSGVTQTPKHLITATGQRVTLRCSPRSGDLSVYWYQQSLDQGLQFLIQYYNGEERAKGNILERFSAQQFPDLHSELNLSSLELGDSALYFCASKPPGGNTEAFFGQGTRLTVV.

This clonotype has a count of ten or more. The V call is TRBV28, the J call TRBJ2-3; a weak D match, TRBD1 (6 bases). The V gene lost 1 base and the J gene lost 1 base, with 15 bases spanning the gap. Per the germline V gene, CDR1 is MDHEN and CDR2 is SYDVKM. The CDR3 contains 17 residues. CDR3 DNA: TGTGCCAGCAGTTTATACTCCGGGACATCTCGCACAGATACGCAGTATTTT. It specifies CASSLYSGTSRTDTQYF.

This clonotype appeared many times. This rearrangement joins TRBV7-2 to TRBJ2-7, with 9 bases fitting TRBD2. The CDR3 loop spans 15 amino acids. CDR1 and CDR2 (germline): SGHTA, FQGNSA. V lost 4 bases and J lost 0; bases outside the gene matches: 4. The CDR3 coding sequence is TGTGCCAGCAGCTGGGCTAGCGGGGTCTCCTACGAGCAGTACTTC. Amino acids: CASSWASGVSYEQYF.

This clonotype has ten or more counts. The chain uses TRBV19 and TRBJ2-7; 7 nucleotides match TRBD1. Unmatched junction bases numbered 8, after V lost 6 bases and J lost 0 bases. Germline CDR1 reads LNHDA; CDR2 reads SQIVND (reference sequence). The CDR3 is 15 amino acids. In DNA, the CDR3 is TGTGCCAGTAGGTCTAGCCGGGACAGCTCCTACGAGCAGTACTTC. Its translation: CASRSSRDSSYEQYF. Full variable domain (rest looked up from reference TRBV19 and TRBJ2-7): DGGITQSPKYLFRKEGQNVTLSCEQNLNHDAMYWYRQDPGQGLRLIYYSQIVNDFQKGDIAEGYSVSREKKESFPLTVTSAQKNPTAFYLCASRSSRDSSYEQYFGPGTRLTVT.

This clonotype has a count of ten or more. The chain joins TRBV15 to TRBJ1-1; TRBD1 matches at 8 bases. Trimming cost V 5 bases and J 5 bases; bases outside gene matches: 13. The germline V gene has CDR1 LNHNV and CDR2 YYDKDF (reference sequence). The CDR3 spans 16 residues. CDR3 protein: CATSEKAGGPRTEAFF. Here the CDR3 DNA reads TGTGCCACCAGCGAGAAAGCAGGGGGCCCTCGGACTGAAGCTTTCTTT.

As to this clonotype: A far larger clone is one base from this, pointing to a likely read error. The chain is built from TRBV7-9 and TRBJ1-1, with D unresolved. CDR1 is SEHNR and CDR2 is FQNEAQ in the germline V gene (reference sequence). The CDR3 sequence is 14 residues long. The CDR3: CASSLVGRNIEAFF. CDR3 nucleotides: TGTGCCAGCAGCTTAGTCGGAAGGAACATTGAAGCTTTCTTT.